This is a list of T cell receptor beta chains from one sample in a study of cytotoxic CD8 clonotypes in ibrutinib-treated CLL. Profiled with immunoSEQ multiplex PCR; TCRdb holds only in-frame clones, not every one. The sample consists of 330,000 or so clones, roughly two thirds of them appearing once. Here the sequenced sample was PBMCs, taken after 36 months of ibrutinib treatment. Receptors were obtained from a human donor with chronic lymphocytic leukemia. Each CDR3 is given with its conserved first and last residue. A D gene is named only where the DNA matches it firmly. A clone size is listed for some rows: how often the clone was seen (once, few, many), or a class if it is expanded.

>TRBD2|-|TRBV7-2|TRBJ2-7
TGTGCCAGCAGCCGTAGCGGGAGGGGCTCCTACGAGCAGTACTTC
CASSRSGRGSYEQYF
>-|-|TRBV18|TRBJ2-3
TGTGCCAGCTCACCACCGCGGACTTTAGATACGCAGTATTTT
CASSPPRTLDTQYF
>-|-|TRBV7-2|TRBJ1-5
TGTGCCAGCAGCTTTTGGGGTGGCAATCAGCCCCAGCATTTT
CASSFWGGNQPQHF
>TRBD2|-|TRBV5-4|TRBJ2-3
TGTGCCAGCAGCTCGGGACTAGCGGGAGGAAGGGATACGCAGTATTTT
CASSSGLAGGRDTQYF
>-|-|TRBV29-1|TRBJ2-5
TGCAGCGTTGTTTGGTGGGCCGCCTTGACCGGAGTCCCCGAGACCCAGTACTTC
CSVVWWAALTGVPETQYF
>TRBD1|-|TRBV10-3|TRBJ2-2
TGTGCCACCACAGGGGTAGCGAGGACCGGGGAGCTGTTTTTT
CATTGVARTGELFF
>TRBD2|-|TRBV19|TRBJ2-1
TGTGCCAGTAGGGAACTAGCGGGAGGCCCCGGGCAGTTCTTC
CASRELAGGPGQFF
>TRBD2|few|TRBV19|TRBJ2-5
TGTGCCAGTAGTGCGCCACTAGCGCAAGAGACCCAGTACTTC
CASSAPLAQETQYF
>-|-|TRBV10-2|TRBJ1-4
TGCGCCAGCAAAGCTAATGAAAAACTGTTTTTT
CASKANEKLFF
>TRBD2|-|TRBV19|TRBJ2-7
TGTGCCAGTAGTATCAGTAGCGGGGCCCTAACCCCCGAGCAGTACTTC
CASSISSGALTPEQYF
>-|few|TRBV9|TRBJ1-4
TGTGCCAGCAGCGGCGGACGGGACAACAAGGGAGAACTGTTTTTT
CASSGGRDNKGELFF
>-|few|TRBV25-1|TRBJ1-6
TGTGCCAGCAGAACAGGGAATTCACCCCTCCACTTT
CASRTGNSPLHF
>-|-|TRBV12-5|TRBJ2-7
TGTGCTAGTGCCGAAACCCGACAGGTCTACGAGCAGTACTTC
CASAETRQVYEQYF
>-|-|TRBV18|TRBJ2-2
TGTGCCAGCTCACCGGGACACCCTCTCATGGGGGAGCTGTTTTTT
CASSPGHPLMGELFF
>-|once|TRBV27|TRBJ2-7
TGTGCCAGCAGTTTGAGGGCGGAATCCTACGAGCAGTACTTC
CASSLRAESYEQYF
>TRBD2|-|TRBV29-1|TRBJ2-5
TGCAGCGTTGGACTAGCGGGAGTTAGGGAGACCCAGTACTTC
CSVGLAGVRETQYF
>TRBD1|few|TRBV4-2|TRBJ1-2
TGTGCCAGCAGCCCCCTTGGGACAGGGCCCTCCCAGGGCTACACCTTC
CASSPLGTGPSQGYTF
>TRBD1|-|TRBV9|TRBJ2-7
TGTGCCAGCAGCCCATCAGGGGGCCAAGCCTACGAGCAGTACTTC
CASSPSGGQAYEQYF
>TRBD1|few|TRBV5-1|TRBJ2-7
TGCGCCAGCAGCTACACAGGGGGCGGTGAGCAGTACTTC
CASSYTGGGEQYF
>TRBD1|-|TRBV28|TRBJ2-7
TGTGCCAGCAGGGGGACAGGGAACCCCTACGAGCAGTACTTC
CASRGTGNPYEQYF
>TRBD2|-|TRBV7-9|TRBJ2-7
TGTGCCAGCAGCTTAACCCCGGGACTAGCGGGAGTGCACGAGCAGTACTTC
CASSLTPGLAGVHEQYF
>-|-|TRBV9|TRBJ1-2
TGTGCCAGCAGCGTAGATCACCCTAACTATGGCTACACCTTC
CASSVDHPNYGYTF
>-|-|TRBV4-1|TRBJ1-5
TGCGCCAGCAGCCAAGTTGGCGGGGATCAGCCCCAGCATTTT
CASSQVGGDQPQHF
>-|-|TRBV9|TRBJ1-1
TGTGCCAGCATGAGCAGCCCACAGGACACTGAAGCTTTCTTT
CASMSSPQDTEAFF
>-|-|TRBV27|TRBJ1-5
TGTGCCAGCAGTAGATTCAGTAATAGCAATCAGCCCCAGCATTTT
CASSRFSNSNQPQHF
>TRBD1|few|TRBV19|TRBJ1-2
TGTGCCAGTAGTTTCGGGACAGCTAACTATGGCTACACCTTC
CASSFGTANYGYTF
>TRBD2|-|TRBV7-2|TRBJ2-5
TGTGCCAGCAGCTCGACAGCGGGAAGGGAAGAGACCCAGTACTTC
CASSSTAGREETQYF
>-|-|TRBV10-2|TRBJ2-5
TGCGCCAGCAGTGAGGGGGGGCTCGAAGAGACCCAGTACTTC
CASSEGGLEETQYF
>TRBD1|-|TRBV9|TRBJ2-7
TGTGCCATCTCCCTCCGCCTCGAGGACAGGTCCTACGAGCAGTACTTC
CAISLRLEDRSYEQYF
>-|-|TRBV5-1|TRBJ2-7
TGCGCCAGCAGCTTGGATGGGTACAGCTCCTACGAGCAGTACTTC
CASSLDGYSSYEQYF
>TRBD2|once|TRBV5-1|TRBJ2-3
TGCGCCAGCAGCTTGGGGAGATTTATAGCGGGAGTTGGCCGGCGGGAAGATACGCAGTATTTT
CASSLGRFIAGVGRREDTQYF
>TRBD1|-|TRBV2|TRBJ2-1
TGTGCCAGCACGACAGGGTTTACTGAGCAGTTCTTC
CASTTGFTEQFF
>-|few|TRBV29-1|TRBJ1-4
TGCAGCGTTGAAGATTGGGGTGAAAAACTGTTTTTT
CSVEDWGEKLFF
>-|-|TRBV10-1|TRBJ2-7
TGCGCCAGCAGTGAGTCACAGGCCAATTACGAGCAGTACTTC
CASSESQANYEQYF
>-|few|TRBV9|TRBJ1-3
TGTGCCAGCAGCGGAGAGCACCGGGACCGTCAGGGGACCATATATTTT
CASSGEHRDRQGTIYF
>TRBD1|-|TRBV13|TRBJ2-7
TGTGCCAGCAGCTACCCGGGACAGGGACCCGAGCAGTACTTC
CASSYPGQGPEQYF
>TRBD1|-|TRBV18|TRBJ2-7
TGTGCCAGCTCACCGCGGGACAGGGGTTCAGGGGAGCAGTACTTC
CASSPRDRGSGEQYF
>-|-|TRBV2|TRBJ2-6
TGTGCCAGCAGTGACCCCCGGGGATTCTCTGGGGCCAACGTCCTGACTTTC
CASSDPRGFSGANVLTF
>-|-|TRBV15|TRBJ1-2
TGTGCCACCAGCAGAGAGATCACCCCTAACTATGGCTACACCTTC
CATSREITPNYGYTF
>-|few|TRBV29-1|TRBJ1-3
TGCAGCGTTGTGGAAGCTGGAAACACCATATATTTT
CSVVEAGNTIYF
>TRBD1|-|TRBV7-6|TRBJ2-5
TGTGCCAGCAGCTTAGCGGACAGGGTTTGGGAGACCCAGTACTTC
CASSLADRVWETQYF
>-|-|TRBV7-9|TRBJ2-3
TGTGCCAGCGTCCCGGAGGCCTCCCCAGATACGCAGTATTTT
CASVPEASPDTQYF